This TCR beta chain was retrieved from a study of cytomegalovirus exposure and HLA in healthy donors (dated by TCRdb to about 2017). Describing the broader study: In an earlier analysis of roughly 500 of the donors, roughly 300 Gb of sequence data and 90 million to 120 million unique TCR beta sequences from about 179 million T cells were reported. The genetic ancestry cluster associated with self-reported Caucasian donors included approximately 85% of the roughly 400 genotyped donors. The study aimed to test whether cataloging public T cell receptors could reveal signatures of past pathogen exposure. In addition to the first cohort of 666 subjects, a separate validation cohort of over 90 different subjects was used. To predict cytomegalovirus infection status, the study brought together high-throughput TCR immunosequencing, statistical association of individual TCRs with disease status, and machine learning. Every discovery cohort repertoire had been produced on one sequencing platform. Using immunosequencing, the study profiled T cell repertoires from around 680 subjects and related those repertoires to cytomegalovirus serostatus. A later analysis re-analyzed previously published TCR beta repertoires from 600 to 850 donors and added high-resolution HLA genotyping to study TCR occurrence patterns. An earlier analysis of 587 of the donors applied high-throughput TCR beta sequencing to assess whether each TCR beta V gene segment acted as functional or pseudogenic. The number of typed donors differed by locus: roughly 629-630 for A, B, C, DRB1 and DQB1; some 540 for DQA1; some 610 for DPA1; and roughly 490 for DPB1. Donor age, sex, ethnicity and CMV serostatus were compiled alongside the repertoire data. Among under 450 genotyped donors of the cohort, an average of 235,054 unique TCR beta nucleotide sequences were sequenced per donor, about a sixth of them non-productive. HLA typing included class I and class II loci at four-digit resolution. Rather than drawing on any new phenotypic data, the later analysis identified candidate immune exposures from TCR beta sequences and the way those sequences occurred across donors. Around 320 gigabases of sequencing data and some 85 million unique TCR sequences were included in an early release covering roughly 600 HLA-typed donors. A later genetic analysis took genome-wide SNP genotypes for about 65% of the roughly 670 donors and used that subset as a discovery cohort. Because of strong linkage in the cohort, five DR-DQ haplotypes were treated as single units for association and clustering. Overall study results and their limits: The cohort was sequenced for TCR beta chains only, and without alpha or paired-chain data the features that could be detected were limited. The earlier analysis of 587 of the donors excluded roughly 17 rarely observed V segments, including chromosome 9 orphons, because counts were too low. The authors suggested that the approach could potentially be generalized to other disease states and immunological phenotypes. Assigning TCR associations to individual alleles was difficult when HLA alleles, especially DR and DQ, strongly co-occurred. Three of the identified cytomegalovirus-associated TCR beta chains were confirmed in vitro to be specific for cytomegalovirus antigens. At a false discovery rate of 0.05, a later analysis linked under 20,000 TCR beta sequences to specific HLA alleles. In a later genetic analysis, fewer N-insertions in productive TCRs were reported among donors in an Asian-associated ancestry cluster than the approximately 670-donor mean. A group of highly shared sequence variants was considered likely to be a technical artifact of the sequencing pipeline. CMV serostatus was the only immune exposure information available for the cohort. In a later analysis, TCR association rates were found to vary across HLA loci, with the most associated TCRs seen for DRB1 alleles and the fewest for HLA-C alleles. Linkage disequilibrium might explain the correlated functional status among segregating V segments, but an unknown experimental factor could not be excluded. Across donors, most TCR sequences were observed very rarely, whereas some public TCRs were present in many individuals. Several of the top co-occurrence clusters appeared to be linked to parvovirus B19, influenza, CMV and Epstein-Barr virus, according to a later analysis. The study listed 170 or so TCR beta chains as associated with cytomegalovirus. Roughly uniform sequencing depth across donors was assumed in presence/absence analyses, although this assumption may not hold. A further reported finding was that TCR beta sequences accurately predicted the HLA-A and HLA-B alleles for most subjects in the first cohort. HLA typing was unavailable for some donors at each locus, so association tests used only the typed subset. A later analysis found that HLA-associated TCR beta chains were more clonally expanded and had lower generation probabilities than equally common non-associated chains. In a later genetic analysis, a missense DCLRE1C variant was associated with V-gene and J-gene trimming of TCR beta chains, and the association was replicated in an independent cohort. Cytomegalovirus status was reported to be diagnosed by the classifier with high specificity and sensitivity in both the original and validation cohorts. In an earlier analysis of 587 of the donors, most TCR beta V segments appeared in productive rearrangements about 87% or about 30% of the time, broadly matching IMGT annotations. Most CMV-associated TCR beta chains appeared to be HLA-restricted in a later analysis, and the HLA associations seemed to be driven largely by CMV exposure. The 87-base-pair reads could not distinguish some IMGT-functional V segments, including TRBV6-2 and TRBV6-3, so those segments were excluded.

From a lookup of the germline V gene (reference sequence), CDR1 and CDR2 are LNHDA and SQIVND. The V end gives up 9 bases and the J end 6 bases, leaving 14 bases in the junction not matched to a gene. The CDR3 runs 16 residues from the cysteine to the phenylalanine. Of all the DNA, just the CDR3 is kept, 48 bases in frame from base 1. Turning to this clone: Its cognate antigen has yet to be identified.

Libraries were prepared through the immunoSEQ multiplex PCR assay. The multiplex PCR relied on a mix of 60 forward primers for TCR Vbeta segments and 13 reverse primers for TCR Jbeta segments. A multiplex PCR assay on genomic DNA amplified the CDR3 region of rearranged TCR beta genes. On the Illumina HiSeq System, the amplified TCR beta libraries were sequenced as 87-base-pair reads. The paper's data handling went like this. In a later analysis, some 80 million unique TCR beta chains were counted across the approximately 620 repertoires, and roughly 11 million of these chains were shared by at least two donors. A nearest-neighbor algorithm error-corrected the raw reads and collapsed the reads into unique sequences, merging closely related sequences to remove PCR and sequencing errors. To assign V, D and J gene segments, CDR3 sequences were aligned to IMGT reference sequences. For a sequence to be retained, at least a six-nucleotide match to both a V gene segment and a J gene segment was required. Rearrangements were called productive when the CDR3 lacked stop codons and stayed in frame with V and J; all others were non-productive. CDR3 was defined by IMGT convention, running from the second conserved V-encoded cysteine to the conserved J-encoded phenylalanine. The earlier analysis of more than 450 of the donors excluded sequences that lacked an unambiguous match to a single V gene segment. In an earlier analysis of about 590 of the donors, a V segment was called functional when productive rearrangements were above 56.7%, and segregating when the standard deviation between donors exceeded 5%. A statistical classification framework was built to diagnose cytomegalovirus status from the catalog of TCR beta chain sequences. A later analysis assigned V and J genes by comparing TCR nucleotide sequences with IMGT/GENE-DB human TR gene sequences. The TCRdist pipeline was used in a later analysis to assign CDR3 sequences and most-parsimonious VDJ recombination scenarios. In a later analysis, each TCR beta chain was defined by its CDR3 amino acid sequence together with its V-gene family, and reads lacking a unique V-gene family were excluded. As a way to deal with suspected cross-contamination and a sequencing artifact, a later analysis dropped 450 to 600 nucleotide sequences that were highly shared and had low generation probability. In a later analysis, a clonal expansion index was calculated for each public chain from normalized within-repertoire ranks of inferred template counts. Generation probabilities in a later analysis came from a VDJ recombination model fitted to out-of-frame rearrangements, and those results were checked against IGoR. A later analysis scored TCR-TCR, TCR-HLA and TCR-CMV co-occurrence with hypergeometric tests, applying a repertoire-size bias correction to TCR pairs. A later analysis estimated false discovery rates by permuting HLA or CMV assignments 20 times. In a later analysis, co-occurring TCRs were grouped using DBSCAN, with TCRdist sequence similarity added in when clustering inside HLA-allele-positive subsets. For co-occurrence clustering, repertoires with fewer than 30,000 or more than 120,000 public chains were excluded, along with a handful of repertoires with anomalous nucleotide sharing. Held by TCRdb, this immuneACCESS table contains in-frame sequences only and omits some clones. Under half of the omission traces to an unresolved V gene where checked; the cause of the rest is unknown. Clone size and the V and J calls come from that table; the DNA yielded D and trimming. The sample table holds tens of thousands of clones. The ten top clones hold roughly 12% of the sample.

The cohort consisted of 650 to 700 healthy bone marrow donors. All cohort members were sampled while nominally healthy, although unrecorded immune exposures were likely present. The donor was CMV seropositive and was included in the group of 250 to 350 seropositive cohort members. A peripheral blood sample was collected from each donor, and TCR beta sequencing was performed on peripheral blood mononuclear cells. The Qiagen DNeasy Blood Extraction Kit was used to extract genomic DNA from the blood cell samples. Sequencing was performed on PBMCs. The chain joins TRBV19 to TRBJ2-2, with TRBD1 matching 9 junction bases. The TCR comes from a man between 18 and 35 years old in good health and CMV-seropositive. In nucleotide form, the sequence is TGTGCCAGCACTTCCCCGGGACAGGGTGGCGCCGGGGAGCTGTTTTTT. This codes for CASTSPGQGGAGELFF.